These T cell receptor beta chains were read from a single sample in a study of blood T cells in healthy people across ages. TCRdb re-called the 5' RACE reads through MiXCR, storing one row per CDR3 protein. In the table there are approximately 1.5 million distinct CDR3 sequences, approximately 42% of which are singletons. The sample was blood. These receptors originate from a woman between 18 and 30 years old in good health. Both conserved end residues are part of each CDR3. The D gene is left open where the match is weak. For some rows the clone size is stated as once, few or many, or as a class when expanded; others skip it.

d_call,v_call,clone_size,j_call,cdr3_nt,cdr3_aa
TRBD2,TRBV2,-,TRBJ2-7,TGTGCCAGCAAGAGCGGGGGGCCCTACAATGAGCAGTACTTC,CASKSGGPYNEQYF
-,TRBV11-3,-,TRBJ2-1,TGTGCCAGCAGCTCTCCAGCGACCACCTACAATGAGCAGTTCTTC,CASSSPATTYNEQFF
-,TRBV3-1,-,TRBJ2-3,TGTGCCAGCAGCCAAGATCTGGGGGCCGCCACAGATACGCAGTATTTT,CASSQDLGAATDTQYF
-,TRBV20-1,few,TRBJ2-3,TGCAGTGCTAGGGCCACAGGGTCGGATACGCAGTATTTT,CSARATGSDTQYF
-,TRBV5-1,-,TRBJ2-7,TGCGCCAGCAGCTTCTGGAGCGGGACAGGTTACGAGCAGTACTTC,CASSFWSGTGYEQYF
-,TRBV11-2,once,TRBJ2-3,TGTGCCAGCAGCTTAGTTGTGTCATACGGGGGCGACTCAGATACGCAGTATTTT,CASSLVVSYGGDSDTQYF
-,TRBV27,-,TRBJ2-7,TGTGCCAGCAGTCCAACCAGCGGTAGCTCCTACAATGAGCAGTACTTC,CASSPTSGSSYNEQYF
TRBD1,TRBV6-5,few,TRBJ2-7,TGTGCCAGCAGTTTTGCCGGGACAGGGAGTTTTGGCTACGAGCAGTACTTC,CASSFAGTGSFGYEQYF
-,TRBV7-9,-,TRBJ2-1,TGTGCCAGCAGCTTAGCGATCAGGATTAGCGGAAATGAGAAGTTCTTC,CASSLAIRISGNEKFF
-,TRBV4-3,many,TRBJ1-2,TGCGCCAGCAGCCAAGACAGCTATGGCTACACCTTC,CASSQDSYGYTF
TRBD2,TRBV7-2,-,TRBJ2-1,TGTGCCAGCAGCTTAGGGCAGCGACTAGCGTTGGATGAGCAGTTCTTC,CASSLGQRLALDEQFF
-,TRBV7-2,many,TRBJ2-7,TGTGCCAGCAGCTTTACGGGAATCTCCGTCGAGCAGTACTTC,CASSFTGISVEQYF
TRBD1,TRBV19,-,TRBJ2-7,TGTGCCAGCGGACAGGGGAAATCCTACGAGCAGTACTTC,CASGQGKSYEQYF
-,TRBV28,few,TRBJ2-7,TGTGCCAGCACAACGAGGTACGAGCAGTACTTC,CASTTRYEQYF
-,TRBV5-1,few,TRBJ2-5,TGCGCCAGCAGCTGGTCCGGGCGACCAACAGAGACCCAGTACTTC,CASSWSGRPTETQYF
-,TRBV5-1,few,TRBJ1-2,TGCGCCAGCAGCCTACACAGGGATGGCTACACCTTC,CASSLHRDGYTF
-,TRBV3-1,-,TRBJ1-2,TGTGCCAGCAGCCAGCTGTCCGGGAGCTCCTATGGCTACACCTTC,CASSQLSGSSYGYTF
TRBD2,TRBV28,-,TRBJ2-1,TGTGCCACCACCAGCGGGATATATGAGCAGTTCTTC,CATTSGIYEQFF
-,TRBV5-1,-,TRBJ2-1,TGCGCCAGCAGTAGTAGGGAGAATGAGCAGTTCTTC,CASSSRENEQFF
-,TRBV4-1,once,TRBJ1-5,TGCGCCAGCAGCCCCCTCCCTCTTCTCCATAGGAGCAATCAGCCCCAGCATTTT,CASSPLPLLHRSNQPQHF
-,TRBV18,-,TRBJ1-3,TGTGCCAGCTCACCGGAGCTGCCCTCTGGAAACACCATATATTTT,CASSPELPSGNTIYF
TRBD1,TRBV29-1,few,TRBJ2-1,TGCAGCGTCTCCACCCGGACAGGGTTGCGTGAGCAGTTCTTC,CSVSTRTGLREQFF
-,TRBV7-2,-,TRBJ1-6,TGTGCCAGCAGCTTCCAGGGCCGGTCACCCCTCCACTTT,CASSFQGRSPLHF
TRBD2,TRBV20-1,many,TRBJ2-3,TGCAGTGCTAGCACCGGTGCTAGCGGGTCCACAGATACGCAGTATTTT,CSASTGASGSTDTQYF
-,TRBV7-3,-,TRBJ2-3,TGTGCCAGCAGCCACGGGGCTAGCGGCACAGATACGCAGTATTTT,CASSHGASGTDTQYF
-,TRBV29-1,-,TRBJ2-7,TGCAGCGTTATACTATGGGGGAGTTCCTACGAGCAGTACTTC,CSVILWGSSYEQYF
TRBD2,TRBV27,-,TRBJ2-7,TGTGCCAGCAGTCCGAGGACTAGCGGTGGGGTCGACGAGCAGTACTTC,CASSPRTSGGVDEQYF
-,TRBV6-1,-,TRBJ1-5,TGTGCCAGCAGTGAATATTTGGGACACATCAATCAGCCCCAGCATTTT,CASSEYLGHINQPQHF
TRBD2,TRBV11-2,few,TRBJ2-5,TGTGCCAGCAAGCGGGGGGGCCTGGGGACCCAGTACTTC,CASKRGGLGTQYF
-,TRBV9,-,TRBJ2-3,TGTGCCAGCAGCGTAGTGACCGGAGATACGCAGTATTTT,CASSVVTGDTQYF
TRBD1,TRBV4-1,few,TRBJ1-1,TGCGCCAGCAGCCAAACAGACAGGGGGCCTGAAGCTTTCTTT,CASSQTDRGPEAFF
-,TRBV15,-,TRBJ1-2,TGTGCCACCCCTGACAGTAACTATGGCTACACCTTC,CATPDSNYGYTF
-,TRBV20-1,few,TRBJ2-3,TGCAGTGCCTCACAGGCCAGCGGCCTGTTCACAGATACGCAGTATTTT,CSASQASGLFTDTQYF
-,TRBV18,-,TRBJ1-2,TGTGCCAGCTCTACGGACGGGCTTGCCCTCTATGGCTACACCTTC,CASSTDGLALYGYTF
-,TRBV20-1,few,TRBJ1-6,TGCAGTGCTAGACTGGGTGGCTCCTATAATTCACCCCTCCACTTT,CSARLGGSYNSPLHF
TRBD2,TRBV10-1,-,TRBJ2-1,TGCGCCAGCAGTGAGATGGCTAGCGGGGGCCTTTTGAGCTCCTACAATGAGCAGTTCTTC,CASSEMASGGLLSSYNEQFF
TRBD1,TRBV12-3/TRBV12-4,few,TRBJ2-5,TGTGCCAGCAGTGACTTTGGACAGGGGGGAGGTCAGACCCAGTACTTC,CASSDFGQGGGQTQYF
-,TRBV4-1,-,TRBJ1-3,TGCGCCAGCAGCCAGACCTATCTTGACTCTGGAAACACCATATATTTT,CASSQTYLDSGNTIYF
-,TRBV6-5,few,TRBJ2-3,TGTGCCAGCATGGGCAGACCCACAGATACGCAGTATTTT,CASMGRPTDTQYF
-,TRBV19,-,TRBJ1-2,TGTGCCAGTAGTGAGCAGGGAGGGGCGCCGAGCTATGGCTACACCTTC,CASSEQGGAPSYGYTF
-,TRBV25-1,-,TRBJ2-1,TGTGTCAGCAGTGAAGCGAATGGCGGCTCCTACAATGAGCAGTTCTTC,CVSSEANGGSYNEQFF
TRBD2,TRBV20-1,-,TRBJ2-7,TGCAGTGAAAGCGGGGGAAGCTCCTACAATGAGCAGTACTTC,CSESGGSSYNEQYF
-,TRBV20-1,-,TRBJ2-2,TGCAGTGCTAGGGGAGGTTCGGGGGATTCGTTATCCGGGGAGCTGTTTTTT,CSARGGSGDSLSGELFF
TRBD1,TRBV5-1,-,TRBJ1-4,TGCGCCAGCAGCTTGGACAGGGGAAATAATGAAAAACTGTTTTTT,CASSLDRGNNEKLFF
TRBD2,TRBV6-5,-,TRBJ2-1,TGTGCCAGCAGTTACTCGGGACGAGCGGGGGGGTACAATGAGCAGTTCTTC,CASSYSGRAGGYNEQFF
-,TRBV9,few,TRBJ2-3,TGTGCCAGCAGCGTACAGTTTTCCACAGATACGCAGTATTTT,CASSVQFSTDTQYF
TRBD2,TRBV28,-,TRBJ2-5,TGTGCCAGCAGTACCACTAGCGGGAGCCCCTCCTACTACAATGAGCAGTACTTC,CASSTTSGSPSYYNEQYF
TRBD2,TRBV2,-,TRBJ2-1,TGTGCCAGCAGCCCGAGGGGCCTTTGGGAGGGCTCCTACAATGAGCAGTTCTTC,CASSPRGLWEGSYNEQFF
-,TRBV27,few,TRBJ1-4,TGTGCCAGCAGTTTCTCAGGGGTTACTAATGAAAAACTGTTTTTT,CASSFSGVTNEKLFF
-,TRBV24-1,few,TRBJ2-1,TGTGCCACCAGTGACCGGGGTCCCTACAATGAGCAGTTCTTC,CATSDRGPYNEQFF
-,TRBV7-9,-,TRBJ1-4,TGTGCCAGCAGCTTGCAGGGCGGGGCTAATGAAAAACTGTTTTTT,CASSLQGGANEKLFF
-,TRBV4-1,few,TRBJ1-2,TGCGCCAGCAGGAGAGCTCCCAGCTCTAACTATGGCTACACCTTC,CASRRAPSSNYGYTF
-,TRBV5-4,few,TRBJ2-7,TGTGCCAGCAGTTCCTCAGGTGGGATCCTTACCTACGAGCAGTACTTC,CASSSSGGILTYEQYF
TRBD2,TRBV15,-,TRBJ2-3,TGTGCCACCAGTCTGGTCGGACTAGCGGGCCTCACAGATACGCAGTATTTT,CATSLVGLAGLTDTQYF
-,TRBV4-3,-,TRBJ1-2,TGCGCCAGCAGCCATTCTGCGGGGGCGAGGGGCTATGGCTACACCTTC,CASSHSAGARGYGYTF
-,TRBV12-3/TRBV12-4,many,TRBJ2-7,TGTGCCAGCAGTCAGTCCCGATACGAGCAGTACTTC,CASSQSRYEQYF
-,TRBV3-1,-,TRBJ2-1,TGTGCCAGCAGGCCCACGGGGAACAATGAGCAGTTCTTC,CASRPTGNNEQFF
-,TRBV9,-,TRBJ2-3,TGTGCCAGCAGCGTAGGGGGGGAGGACACAGATACGCAGTATTTT,CASSVGGEDTDTQYF
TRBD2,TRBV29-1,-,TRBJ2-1,TGCAGCGTTGAGGTTGGCGGGAGTTTGGCTGAGCAGTTCTTC,CSVEVGGSLAEQFF
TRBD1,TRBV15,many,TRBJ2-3,TGTGCCACCAGCAGAGGTGGGACAGAGACAGATACGCAGTATTTT,CATSRGGTETDTQYF